The 25 T cell receptor beta chains below were found in one sample sequenced in a study of human T cells and chemical hapten exposure. Stated time point: patch test 2, 6 weeks after DPC sensitization. As for treatment: therapeutic diphenylcyclopropenone sensitization with weekly scalp DPC. Each CDR3 protein gets one entry after TCRdb re-called the RACE reads with MiXCR. The repertoire has about 84,000 distinct CDR3 sequences, about 10% of them found once; the top ten carry less than 5%. Source: whole blood, taken in connection with sensitization to the hapten diphenylcyclopropenone (DPC). All receptors come from a woman in her fifties or sixties with alopecia areata. Some clones in this sample may be carry-over from other donors' samples.

The chain employs TRBV27 and TRBJ1-1, with D possibly TRBD1 on 6 matching bases. Trimming took 8 bases from V and 1 from J, leaving 11 bases between them. Per germline, CDR1 MNHEY and CDR2 SMNVEV (reference sequence). This CDR3 is built from 13 residues. The CDR3 reads CASYREQNTEAFF. CDR3 in DNA: TGTGCCAGCTACAGGGAACAGAACACTGAAGCTTTCTTT.

The chain uses TRBV4-1 and TRBJ2-2; tentative D call: TRBD2 (5 bases). Germline loops: CDR1 MGHRA, CDR2 YSYEKL. The CDR3 spans 15 residues. V was shortened by 5 bases and J by 2 bases, with 12 bases between the two germline ends. This CDR3 is CASSWREGNTGELFF. CDR3 DNA sequence: TGCGCCAGCAGCTGGCGTGAGGGTAACACCGGGGAGCTGTTTTTT.

There are many counts of this clonotype. The CDR3 DNA sequence: TGTGCCAGCAGCTTGGGAGGGGGCACCGGGGAGCTGTTTTTT. Encoded protein: CASSLGGGTGELFF. The rearrangement uses TRBV5-6 and TRBJ2-2, with a tentative D call TRBD1 (6 bases). CDR1 and CDR2 (germline): SGHDT, YYEEEE. The V end lost 0 bases, the J end lost 4 bases, and 7 bases lay between the germline ends. The CDR3 loop spans 14 amino acids. The full variable domain, rest sourced from reference TRBV5-6 and TRBJ2-2, is DAGVTQSPTHLIKTRGQQVTLRCSPKSGHDTVSWYQQALGQGPQFIFQYYEEEERQRGNFPDRFSGHQFPNYSSELNVNALLLGDSALYLCASSLGGGTGELFFGEGSRLTVL.

This clonotype occurred many times. The chain combines TRBV15 with TRBJ1-2; D ambiguous. Per germline, CDR1 LNHNV and CDR2 YYDKDF (reference sequence). V lost 6 bases and J 0 bases, leaving 14 bases between the germline ends. The CDR3 is made up of 15 amino acids. The CDR3 protein is CATSPGHLTNYGYTF. In DNA, the CDR3 is TGTGCCACCAGTCCCGGCCACCTTACTAACTATGGCTACACCTTC.

This rearrangement joins TRBV28 to TRBJ1-6, with TRBD1 matching over 7 bases. V gave up 3 bases and J gave up 8 bases; unmatched junction bases: 1. This CDR3 contains 13 residues. Germline values: CDR1 MDHEN, CDR2 SYDVKM. The CDR3 loop is CASSFTGDSPLHF. The CDR3 DNA sequence: TGTGCCAGCAGTTTCACAGGGGATTCACCCCTCCACTTT.

The chain recombines TRBV28 with TRBJ1-1, with unresolved D. V dropped 3 bases and J dropped 7 bases, with 9 bases sitting between them. Germline lookup yields CDR1 MDHEN and CDR2 SYDVKM. This CDR3 is 12 amino acids long. The CDR3: CASSFGSDEAFF. The CDR3 DNA follows: TGTGCCAGCAGTTTCGGCTCGGATGAAGCTTTCTTT.

The chain joins TRBV6-6 to TRBJ2-1, with 10 bases that match TRBD2. Trimming at V came to 5 bases and at J to 2 bases, leaving 6 bases not matched to a gene. CDR1 MNHNY and CDR2 SVGAGI come from the germline V gene (reference sequence). This CDR3 has 16 residues. In DNA form, the CDR3 reads TGTGCCAGCAGTCCCATTAGCGGGAGGACCTACAATGAGCAGTTCTTC. The encoded protein is CASSPISGRTYNEQFF.

The chain has TRBV12-3 or TRBV12-4 and TRBJ1-5; no clear D gene. V was cut by 6 bases and J by 4 bases, with 10 bases left in between. The CDR3 runs to 13 residues. The DNA for the CDR3 is TGTGCCAGCAGCGGACGGTTGAATCAGCCCCAGCATTTT. This encodes CASSGRLNQPQHF.

This clonotype has a handful of counts. The chain is built from TRBV19 and TRBJ2-2; D might be TRBD2 (6 bases). The CDR3 totals 18 residues. Trimming took 2 bases from V and 2 from J, leaving 18 bases between them. CDR1 is LNHDA and CDR2 is SQIVND in the germline V gene (reference sequence). The CDR3 bases are TGTGCCAGTAGTATACCCCGATCAGTAGCGGTAAACACCGGGGAGCTGTTTTTT. It specifies CASSIPRSVAVNTGELFF.

This clonotype was recorded a few times. The J gene is TRBJ2-1, the V gene TRBV5-1; 10 nucleotides match TRBD2. Germline trimming cut 1 base from V and 0 bases from J; bases unmatched to any gene: 10. The CDR3 runs 19 residues. Germline V gives CDR1 SGHRS, CDR2 YFSETQ. CDR3 DNA sequence: TGCGCCAGCAGCTTGCTGTCCGGACTAGCGGCTAGCTCCTACAATGAGCAGTTCTTC. Translation gives CASSLLSGLAASSYNEQFF.

This clonotype was seen many times. This chain connects TRBV12-3 or TRBV12-4 to TRBJ2-2, with 8 bases fitting TRBD1. Losses at the gene ends were 7 bases for V and 7 bases for J; bases not matched to a gene: 8. There are 14 residues in the CDR3. CDR3 nucleotide sequence: TGTGCCAGCAACAAGGACAGGGCCGGCGGGGAGCTGTTTTTT. Residues: CASNKDRAGGELFF.

This clonotype was recorded at least ten times. The V call is TRBV7-2, the J call TRBJ1-1; 8 positions agree with TRBD1. The CDR3 is made up of 13 amino acids. Germline V CDR1 and CDR2: SGHTA, FQGNSA. With V trimmed by 5 bases and J by 9 bases, 8 bases remained unmatched. The CDR3 sequence: CASSQDRDRQAFF. The CDR3 region has the DNA TGTGCCAGCAGCCAGGACAGGGATCGCCAAGCTTTCTTT.

The rearrangement uses TRBV28 and TRBJ1-1; D possibly corresponds to TRBD1 (6 bases). CDR1 and CDR2 from the germline V gene are MDHEN and SYDVKM. CDR3 size: 12 residues. The ends were cut back, 8 bases at V and 4 bases at J, with 11 bases in the middle. Here the CDR3 reads CASGRGITEAFF. The CDR3 DNA follows: TGTGCCAGCGGAAGGGGGATCACTGAAGCTTTCTTT.

V is TRBV29-1 and J is TRBJ2-7; 14 bases agree with TRBD2. J lost 6 bases, V lost 6 bases, and 7 bases had no gene match. The germline CDR1 and CDR2 sequences are SQVTM and ANQGSEA. This CDR3 region has 14 residues. CDR3 DNA: TGCAGCGTCAAGGGACTAGCGGGAGAGGTCGAGCAGTACTTC. This translates into CSVKGLAGEVEQYF.

This clonotype appeared many times. This sequence joins TRBV27 and TRBJ1-6; 7 bases agree with TRBD1. Germline assignment: CDR1 MNHEY and CDR2 SMNVEV (reference sequence). The CDR3 is made up of 13 amino acids. J was trimmed by 5 bases and V by 6 bases; bases with no gene match: 1. The CDR3 nucleotides are TGTGCCAGCAGCGGGACAGATAATTCACCCCTCCACTTT. It is translated as CASSGTDNSPLHF.

In this sample, this clonotype turned up a few times. The chain recombines TRBV12-3 or TRBV12-4 with TRBJ2-1; 7 bases agree with TRBD1. This CDR3 has 16 amino acids. Trimming cost V 1 base and J 2 bases; bases outside gene matches: 5. The CDR3 coding sequence is TGTGCCAGCAGTTTAGGAAGGGGGCAGCCCTACAATGAGCAGTTCTTC. Its translation is CASSLGRGQPYNEQFF.

This clonotype was counted a few times. CDR3 region: CASSLRASGRGETQYF. CDR3 nucleotide sequence: TGTGCCAGCAGCCTGCGGGCTAGCGGGAGGGGCGAGACCCAGTACTTC. The chain is built from TRBV3-1 and TRBJ2-5, with 12 bases matching TRBD2. This CDR3 region has 16 residues. CDR1 LGHDT and CDR2 YNNKEL come from the germline V gene (reference sequence). Germline trimming cut 4 bases from V and 5 bases from J; bases unmatched to any gene: 8.

In its sample, this clonotype was seen many times. The chain recombines TRBV7-9 with TRBJ2-1; 9 bases are a match to TRBD1. Germline CDR1 and CDR2: SEHNR and FQNEAQ (reference sequence). CDR3 size: 14 residues. The ends lost 10 bases at V and 4 bases at J; junction bases unmatched: 8. CDR3 sequence reads: CATHSTGGYNEQFF. The DNA of the CDR3 is TGTGCCACTCACTCGACAGGGGGGTACAATGAGCAGTTCTTC. The variable domain in full, completed from reference TRBV7-9 and TRBJ2-1, reads DTGVSQNPRHKITKRGQNVTFRCDPISEHNRLYWYRQTLGQGPEFLTYFQNEAQLEKSRLLSDRFSAERPKGSFSTLEIQRTEQGDSAMYLCATHSTGGYNEQFFGPGTRLTVL.

This clonotype was counted ten times or more. The chain is built from TRBV16 and TRBJ2-6, with D tentatively TRBD2 (5 bases). The CDR3 has 15 residues. Trimming took off 0 bases at V and 2 bases at J, with 5 bases between the two ends. The germline V gene has CDR1 KGHSY and CDR2 FQNENV. The CDR3 is CASSQSRAGANVLTF. CDR3 nucleotides: TGTGCCAGCAGCCAATCGAGGGCTGGGGCCAACGTCCTGACTTTC.

This clonotype has more than one count but fewer than ten. The chain employs TRBV7-8 and TRBJ2-2; the match to TRBD2 covers 7 bases. This CDR3 has 18 residues. CDR1 is SGHVS and CDR2 is FQNEAQ in the germline V gene. J gave up 0 bases and V 5 bases, and 12 bases lay outside the gene matches. The CDR3, as DNA: TGTGCCAGCAGCCGTCGCCTAGCGGCGTTCGCGAACACCGGGGAGCTGTTTTTT. This codes for CASSRRLAAFANTGELFF.

At least ten counts were recorded for this clonotype. The rearrangement uses TRBV7-4 and TRBJ1-6; perhaps TRBD1 as D (6 bases). CDR3 size: 15 residues. V was cut by 5 bases and J by 4 bases, with 12 bases left in between. Per germline, CDR1 SGHVT and CDR2 SQSDAQ. CDR3 protein: CASSTRTEYNSPLHF. The CDR3 DNA follows: TGTGCCAGCAGCACCCGGACAGAATATAATTCACCCCTCCACTTT.

There are a few counts of this clonotype. The V gene is TRBV20-1, the J gene TRBJ1-5; 10 nucleotides agree with TRBD1. This CDR3 has 16 amino acids. The J segment lost 2 bases and the V segment lost 6 bases, leaving 10 bases of the junction unmatched. Germline CDR1 reads DFQATT; CDR2 reads SNEGSKA (reference sequence). CDR3 loop: CSALPSGTGGNQPQHF. CDR3 DNA: TGCAGTGCCCTTCCTTCCGGGACAGGGGGCAATCAGCCCCAGCATTTT.

In this sample, this clonotype turned up many times. The genes are TRBV29-1 and TRBJ1-1, with D perhaps TRBD1 (6 bases). This CDR3 contains 12 residues. V was clipped by 6 bases and J by 4 bases, with 12 bases between them. Germline V gene data show CDR1 as SQVTM and CDR2 as ANQGSEA. The CDR3 sequence: CSVRAGATEAFF. The CDR3 DNA sequence: TGCAGCGTCCGTGCGGGGGCCACTGAAGCTTTCTTT.

This clonotype was picked up many times. V is TRBV28 and J is TRBJ2-3; D ambiguous. The ends were cut back, 6 bases at V and 5 bases at J, with 9 bases in the middle. Germline CDR1 and CDR2: MDHEN and SYDVKM. The CDR3 extends over 12 amino acids. The CDR3 sequence is CASRLTEDTQYF. CDR3 DNA sequence: TGTGCCAGCAGACTGACGGAAGATACGCAGTATTTT. The full variable domain, its missing parts supplied by reference TRBV28 and TRBJ2-3, is DVKVTQSSRYLVKRTGEKVFLECVQDMDHENMFWYRQDPGLGLRLIYFSYDVKMKEKGDIPEGYSVSREKKERFSLILESASTNQTSMYLCASRLTEDTQYFGPGTRLTVL.

J is TRBJ2-7 and V is TRBV29-1, with D possibly matching TRBD2 (6 bases). The CDR3 has 12 amino acids. Germline assignment: CDR1 SQVTM and CDR2 ANQGSEA. V was pared by 1 base and J by 4 bases, with 8 bases between. CDR3: CSVEGEAYEQYF. In nucleotides, the CDR3 is TGCAGCGTTGAAGGGGAGGCTTACGAGCAGTACTTC.